Listed below are T cell receptor beta chains from one sample, sequenced in a study of PD-1 blockade in mismatch repair-deficient tumors. The table came from immunoSEQ multiplex PCR; TCRdb's copy has only in-frame clones and leaves some out. The sample consists of approximately 17,000 clones, approximately 80% of them appearing once. The starting material was PBMCs, obtained approximately 22 weeks after starting pembrolizumab. Receptors originate from an adult with mismatch repair-deficient cancer. CDR3s include the opening cysteine and the closing phenylalanine or tryptophan. A D gene is named only where the DNA matches it firmly.

J,V,D,CDR3,DNA
TRBJ1-2,TRBV5-1,TRBD1,CASSLGQGNYGYTF,TGCGCCAGCAGCTTGGGACAGGGAAACTATGGCTACACCTTC
TRBJ1-2,TRBV30,-,CAWSSPRGPKANYGYTF,TGTGCCTGGAGTTCTCCAAGGGGCCCAAAAGCTAACTATGGCTACACCTTC
TRBJ1-5,TRBV5-6,-,CASSIQGISNQPQHF,TGTGCCAGCAGCATACAGGGTATTAGCAATCAGCCCCAGCATTTT
TRBJ1-5,TRBV28,TRBD1,CASSPPLGQGNQPQHF,TGTGCCAGCAGTCCGCCCCTGGGACAGGGGAATCAGCCCCAGCATTTT
TRBJ2-7,TRBV18,TRBD2,CASSPREGSPYEQYF,TGTGCCAGCTCACCCCGGGAGGGGTCTCCCTACGAGCAGTACTTC
TRBJ2-5,TRBV13,TRBD2,CASSPRSGGQETQYF,TGTGCCAGCAGCCCGAGGTCGGGGGGGCAAGAGACCCAGTACTTC
TRBJ2-3,TRBV4-1,TRBD2,CASSQKGLFYLEGLAGADTQYF,TGCGCCAGCAGCCAAAAAGGTTTGTTTTATCTGGAAGGACTAGCGGGAGCAGATACGCAGTATTTT
TRBJ2-2,TRBV19,TRBD2,CASSMLASGIPGELFF,TGTGCCAGTAGTATGCTGGCTAGCGGGATTCCCGGGGAGCTGTTTTTT
TRBJ1-4,TRBV5-1,-,CASSLDSLNEKLFF,TGCGCCAGCAGCTTGGACAGTCTTAATGAAAAACTGTTTTTT
TRBJ1-6,TRBV19,TRBD1,CASSIDRVTPLHF,TGTGCCAGTAGTATTGACAGGGTGACACCCCTCCACTTT
TRBJ2-1,TRBV29-1,TRBD2,CSVGSPAAGGSGYEQFF,TGCAGCGTTGGGAGTCCTGCGGCGGGAGGTTCCGGGTATGAGCAGTTCTTC